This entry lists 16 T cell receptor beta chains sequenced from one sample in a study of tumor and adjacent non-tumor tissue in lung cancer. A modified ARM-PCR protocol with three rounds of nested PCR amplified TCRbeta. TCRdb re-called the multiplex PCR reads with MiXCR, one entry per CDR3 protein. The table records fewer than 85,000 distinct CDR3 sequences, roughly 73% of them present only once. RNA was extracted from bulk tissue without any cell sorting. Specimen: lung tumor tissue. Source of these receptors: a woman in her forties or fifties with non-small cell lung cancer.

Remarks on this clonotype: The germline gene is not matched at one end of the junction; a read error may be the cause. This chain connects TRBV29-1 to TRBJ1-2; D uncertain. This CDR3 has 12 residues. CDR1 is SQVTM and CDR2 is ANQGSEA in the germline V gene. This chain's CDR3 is CSVEENCRGYTF. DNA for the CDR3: TGTAGCGTTGAAGAGAACTGCAGAGGCTACACCTTC.

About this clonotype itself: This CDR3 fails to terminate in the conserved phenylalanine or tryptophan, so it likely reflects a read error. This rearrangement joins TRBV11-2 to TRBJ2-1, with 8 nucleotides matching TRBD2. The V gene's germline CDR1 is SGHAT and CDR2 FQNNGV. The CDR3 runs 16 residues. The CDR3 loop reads CANSLGGVAGLGEQFL. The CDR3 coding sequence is TGTGCCAACAGCCTCGGTGGGGTAGCGGGATTAGGTGAGCAGTTCCTC.

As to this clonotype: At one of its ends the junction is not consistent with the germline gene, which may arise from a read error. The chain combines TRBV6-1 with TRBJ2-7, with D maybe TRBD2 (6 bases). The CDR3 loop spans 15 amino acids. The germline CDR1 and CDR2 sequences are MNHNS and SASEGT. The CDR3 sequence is CASSGGGALSYDQYF. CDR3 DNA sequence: TGTGCCAGCAGTGGAGGAGGGGCCCTCTCCTACGACCAGTACTTC.

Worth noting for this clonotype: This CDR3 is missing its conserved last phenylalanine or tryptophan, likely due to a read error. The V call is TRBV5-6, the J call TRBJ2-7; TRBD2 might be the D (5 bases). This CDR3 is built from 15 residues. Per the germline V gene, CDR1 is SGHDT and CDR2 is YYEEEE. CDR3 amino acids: CASSLWRQFTYDQYL. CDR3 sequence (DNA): TGTGCCAGCAGCTTGTGGAGGCAGTTTACCTACGACCAGTACTTA.

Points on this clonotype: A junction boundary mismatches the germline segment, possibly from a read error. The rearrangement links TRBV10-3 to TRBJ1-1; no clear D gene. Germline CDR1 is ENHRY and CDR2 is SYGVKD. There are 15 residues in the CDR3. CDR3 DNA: TGTGCCATCAGTGAGTTCAAGGGTGGGAACACTGGAGCTTTCTTT. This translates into CAISEFKGGNTGAFF.

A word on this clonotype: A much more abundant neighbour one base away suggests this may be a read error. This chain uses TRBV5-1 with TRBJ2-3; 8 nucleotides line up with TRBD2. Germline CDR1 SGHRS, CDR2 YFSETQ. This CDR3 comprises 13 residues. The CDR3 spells CASSSGGTDTRYF. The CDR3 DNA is TGCGCCAGCAGCAGCGGGGGCACAGATACGCGGTATTTT.

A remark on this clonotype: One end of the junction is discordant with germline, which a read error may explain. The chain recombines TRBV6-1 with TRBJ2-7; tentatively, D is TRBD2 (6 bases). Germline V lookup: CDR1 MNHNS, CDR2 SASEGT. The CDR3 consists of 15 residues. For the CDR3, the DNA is TGTGCCAGCAGCCCGGGACTTGATGCGTACTACGAGCGGTACTTC. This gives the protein CASSPGLDAYYERYF.

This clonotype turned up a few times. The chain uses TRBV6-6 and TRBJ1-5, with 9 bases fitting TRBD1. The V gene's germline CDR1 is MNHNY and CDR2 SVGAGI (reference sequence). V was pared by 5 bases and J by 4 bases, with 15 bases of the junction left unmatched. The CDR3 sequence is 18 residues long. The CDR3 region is CASSAGTGRFRENQPQHF. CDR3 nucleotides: TGTGCCAGCAGTGCCGGGACAGGGCGTTTTAGAGAAAATCAGCCCCAGCATTTT.

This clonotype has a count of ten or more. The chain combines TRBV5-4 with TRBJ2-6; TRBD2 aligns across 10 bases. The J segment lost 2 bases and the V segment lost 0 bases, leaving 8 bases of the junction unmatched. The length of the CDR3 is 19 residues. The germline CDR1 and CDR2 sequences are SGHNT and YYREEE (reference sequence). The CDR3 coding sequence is TGTGCCAGCAGCTTGGTAGCTAGCGGGAGCCTTCCTGGGGCCAACGTCCTGACTTTC. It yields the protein CASSLVASGSLPGANVLTF.

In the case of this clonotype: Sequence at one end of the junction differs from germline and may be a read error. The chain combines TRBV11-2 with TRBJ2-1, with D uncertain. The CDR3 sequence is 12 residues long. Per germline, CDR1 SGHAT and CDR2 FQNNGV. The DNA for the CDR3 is TGTGCCACCAGCTCGCCCGACAATGAGCAGTTCTTC. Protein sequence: CATSSPDNEQFF.

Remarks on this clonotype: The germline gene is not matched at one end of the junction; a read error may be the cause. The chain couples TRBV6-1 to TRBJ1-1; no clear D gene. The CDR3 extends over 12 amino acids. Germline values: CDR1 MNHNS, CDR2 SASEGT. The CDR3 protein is CSSTNFNTEAFF. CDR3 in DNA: TGTTCCAGTACCAACTTCAACACTGAAGCTTTCTTT.

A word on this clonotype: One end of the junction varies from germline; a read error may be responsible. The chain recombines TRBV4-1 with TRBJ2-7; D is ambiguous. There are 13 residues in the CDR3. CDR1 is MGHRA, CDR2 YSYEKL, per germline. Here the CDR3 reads CASSHQVGDEQYF. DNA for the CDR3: TGCGCTAGCAGCCATCAGGTTGGGGACGAGCAGTACTTC.

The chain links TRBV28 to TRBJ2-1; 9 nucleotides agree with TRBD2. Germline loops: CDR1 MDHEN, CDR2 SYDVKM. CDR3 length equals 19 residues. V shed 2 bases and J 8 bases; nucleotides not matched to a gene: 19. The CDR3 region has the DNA TGTGCCAGCAGTTTACTCGGTGCGACTAGCGGTAGGTCATACTATGAGCAGTTCTTC. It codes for CASSLLGATSGRSYYEQFF. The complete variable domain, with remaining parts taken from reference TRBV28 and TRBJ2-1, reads DVKVTQSSRYLVKRTGEKVFLECVQDMDHENMFWYRQDPGLGLRLIYFSYDVKMKEKGDIPEGYSVSREKKERFSLILESASTNQTSMYLCASSLLGATSGRSYYEQFFGPGTRLTVL.

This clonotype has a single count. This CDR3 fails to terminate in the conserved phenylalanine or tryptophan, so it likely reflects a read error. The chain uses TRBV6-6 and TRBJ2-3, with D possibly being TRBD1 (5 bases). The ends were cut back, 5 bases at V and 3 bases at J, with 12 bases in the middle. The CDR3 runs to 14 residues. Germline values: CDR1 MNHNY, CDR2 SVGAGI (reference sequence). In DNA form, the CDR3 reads TGTGCCAGCAGTGCCCAGGGATATACAGATACGCAGTATTAT. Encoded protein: CASSAQGYTDTQYY.

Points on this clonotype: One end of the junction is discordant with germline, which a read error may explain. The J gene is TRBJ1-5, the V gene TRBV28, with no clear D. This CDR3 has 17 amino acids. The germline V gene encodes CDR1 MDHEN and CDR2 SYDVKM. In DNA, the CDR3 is TGTGCCAGTAGTTTAGCCCAACAGCCTGATAGCAATCAGCCCCAGCATTTT. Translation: CASSLAQQPDSNQPQHF.

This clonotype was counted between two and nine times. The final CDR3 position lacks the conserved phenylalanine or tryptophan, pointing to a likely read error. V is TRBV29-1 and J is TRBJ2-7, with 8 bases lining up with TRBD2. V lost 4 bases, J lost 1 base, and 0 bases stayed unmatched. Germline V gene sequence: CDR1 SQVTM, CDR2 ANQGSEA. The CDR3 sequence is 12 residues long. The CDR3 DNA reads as TGCAGCGTTGGACTAGCGTCCTACGAGCAGTACTAC. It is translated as CSVGLASYEQYY.